This entry concerns a single TCR beta chain. With 6 bases removed from V and 4 bases from J, the gap between germline ends came to 15 bases. This CDR3 has 14 amino acids. Germline lookup yields CDR1 LNHDA and CDR2 SQIVND (reference sequence). The data were taken from a study of blood T cell repertoires in COVID-19. Sequencing used immunoSEQ multiplex PCR; TCRdb keeps in-frame clones, though not all of them. This repertoire shows fewer than 400,000 clones, 90% found once; its top ten account for less than 4%. Sample: PBMCs or T cells enriched from blood (not recorded which). V is TRBV19 and J is TRBJ1-1, with unresolved D. The source of this sequence is a woman aged 25 to 39 who had been exposed to COVID-19. Here the CDR3 reads CASRDGGRGTEAFF. CDR3 DNA: TGTGCCAGTAGGGACGGCGGGCGCGGCACTGAAGCTTTCTTT.